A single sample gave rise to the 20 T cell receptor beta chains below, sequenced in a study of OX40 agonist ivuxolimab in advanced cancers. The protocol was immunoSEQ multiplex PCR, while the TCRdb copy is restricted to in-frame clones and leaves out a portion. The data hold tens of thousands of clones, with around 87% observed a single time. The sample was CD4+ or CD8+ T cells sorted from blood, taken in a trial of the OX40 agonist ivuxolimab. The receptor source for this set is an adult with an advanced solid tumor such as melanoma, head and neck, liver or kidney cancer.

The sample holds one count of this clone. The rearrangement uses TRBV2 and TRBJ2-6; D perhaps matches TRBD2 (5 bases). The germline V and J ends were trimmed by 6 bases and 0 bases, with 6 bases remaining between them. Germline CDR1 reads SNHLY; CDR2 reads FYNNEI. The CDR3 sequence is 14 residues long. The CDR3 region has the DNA TGTGCCAGCAGAGAGGGCTCTGGGGCCAACGTCCTGACTTTC. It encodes CASREGSGANVLTF.

As DNA, the CDR3 is TGTGCCATCAGTGAAGGTTCGGGGCAGCCCCAGCATTTT. This translates into CAISEGSGQPQHF. The V call is TRBV10-3, the J call TRBJ1-5; D gene uncertain. The germline V gene encodes CDR1 ENHRY and CDR2 SYGVKD. V dropped 3 bases and J dropped 7 bases, with 10 bases sitting between them. The CDR3 runs 13 residues.

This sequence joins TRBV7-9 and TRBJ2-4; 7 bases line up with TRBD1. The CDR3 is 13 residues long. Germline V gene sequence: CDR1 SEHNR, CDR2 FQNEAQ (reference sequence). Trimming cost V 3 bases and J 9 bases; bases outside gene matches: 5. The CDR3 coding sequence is TGTGCCAGCAGCTTTCAAGGGGGCGGCATTCAGTACTTC. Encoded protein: CASSFQGGGIQYF.

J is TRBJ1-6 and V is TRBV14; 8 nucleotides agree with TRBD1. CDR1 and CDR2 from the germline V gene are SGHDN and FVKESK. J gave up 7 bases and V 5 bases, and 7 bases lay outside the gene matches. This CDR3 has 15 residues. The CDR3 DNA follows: TGTGCCAGCAGCTATAGCGGGACAGGCAATTCACCCCTCCACTTT. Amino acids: CASSYSGTGNSPLHF.

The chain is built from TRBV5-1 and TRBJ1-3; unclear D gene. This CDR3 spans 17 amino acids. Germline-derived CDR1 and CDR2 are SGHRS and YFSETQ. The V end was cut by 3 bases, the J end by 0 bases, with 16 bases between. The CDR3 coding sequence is TGCGCCAGCAGCTGGGTTCCATCCTTATTCTCTGGAAACACCATATATTTT. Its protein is CASSWVPSLFSGNTIYF.

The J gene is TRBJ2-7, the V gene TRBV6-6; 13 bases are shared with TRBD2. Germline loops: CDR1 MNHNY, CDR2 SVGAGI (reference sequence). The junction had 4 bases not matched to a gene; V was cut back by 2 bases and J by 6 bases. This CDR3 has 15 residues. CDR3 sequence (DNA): TGTGCCAGCAGTTACGGAACTAGCGGGAGGGGCGAGCAGTACTTC. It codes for CASSYGTSGRGEQYF.

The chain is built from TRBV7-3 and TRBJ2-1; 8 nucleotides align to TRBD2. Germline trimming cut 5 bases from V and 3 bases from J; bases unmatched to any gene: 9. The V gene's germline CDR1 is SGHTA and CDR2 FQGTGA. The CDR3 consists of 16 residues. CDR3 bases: TGTGCCAGCAGCCCAGTAGCGGGAATCGGCTACAATGAGCAGTTCTTC. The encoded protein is CASSPVAGIGYNEQFF.

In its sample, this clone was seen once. The CDR3 DNA follows: TGTGCCAGCAGTGTGACAGACTATGGCTACACCTTC. The encoded protein is CASSVTDYGYTF. The V and J genes are TRBV28 and TRBJ1-2; perhaps TRBD1 as D (5 bases). This CDR3 comprises 12 residues. The germline V gene encodes CDR1 MDHEN and CDR2 SYDVKM. V dropped 5 bases and J dropped 3 bases, with 7 bases sitting between them.

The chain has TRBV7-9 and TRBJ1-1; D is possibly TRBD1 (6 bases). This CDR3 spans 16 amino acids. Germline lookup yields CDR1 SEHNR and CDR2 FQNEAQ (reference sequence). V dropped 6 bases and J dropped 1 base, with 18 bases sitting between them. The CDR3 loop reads CASRPLPGQENTEAFF. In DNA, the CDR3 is TGTGCCAGCAGACCACTACCGGGACAAGAGAACACTGAAGCTTTCTTT. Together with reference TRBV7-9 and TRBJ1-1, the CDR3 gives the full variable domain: DTGVSQNPRHKITKRGQNVTFRCDPISEHNRLYWYRQTLGQGPEFLTYFQNEAQLEKSRLLSDRFSAERPKGSFSTLEIQRTEQGDSAMYLCASRPLPGQENTEAFFGQGTRLTVV.

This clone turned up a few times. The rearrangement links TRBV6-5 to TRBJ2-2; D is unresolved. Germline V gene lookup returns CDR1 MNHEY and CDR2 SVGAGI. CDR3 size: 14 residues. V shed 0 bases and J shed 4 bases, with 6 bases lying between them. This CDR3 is CASSYSFSTGELFF. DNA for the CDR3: TGTGCCAGCAGTTACTCTTTTTCCACCGGGGAGCTGTTTTTT.

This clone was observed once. This CDR3 is CASSRPGRDEQYF. CDR3 in DNA: TGTGCCAGCAGCAGACCCGGTAGGGACGAGCAGTACTTC. J is TRBJ2-7 and V is TRBV11-3; D not resolved. The CDR3 consists of 13 residues. Germline V gives CDR1 SGHNT, CDR2 YENEEA. Deletions cut 5 bases from V and 5 bases from J, with 13 bases between.

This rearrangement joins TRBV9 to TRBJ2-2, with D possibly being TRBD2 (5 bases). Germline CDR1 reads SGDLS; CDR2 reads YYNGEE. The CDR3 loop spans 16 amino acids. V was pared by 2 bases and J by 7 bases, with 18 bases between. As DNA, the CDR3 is TGTGCCAGCAGCGTCGGACTTCCCGAAAGCCTCGGGGAGCTGTTTTTT. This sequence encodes CASSVGLPESLGELFF.

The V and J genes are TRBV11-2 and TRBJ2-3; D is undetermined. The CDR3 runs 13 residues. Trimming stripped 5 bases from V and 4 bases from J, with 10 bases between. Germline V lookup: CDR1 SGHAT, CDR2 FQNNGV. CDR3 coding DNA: TGTGCCAGCAGCCTCCGGGTCTCAGATACGCAGTATTTT. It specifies CASSLRVSDTQYF.

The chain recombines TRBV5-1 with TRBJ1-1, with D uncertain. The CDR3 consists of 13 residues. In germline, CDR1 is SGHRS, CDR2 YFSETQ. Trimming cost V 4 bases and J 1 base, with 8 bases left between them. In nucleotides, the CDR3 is TGCGCCAGCAGCCCATATAAGAACACTGAAGCTTTCTTT. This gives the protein CASSPYKNTEAFF.

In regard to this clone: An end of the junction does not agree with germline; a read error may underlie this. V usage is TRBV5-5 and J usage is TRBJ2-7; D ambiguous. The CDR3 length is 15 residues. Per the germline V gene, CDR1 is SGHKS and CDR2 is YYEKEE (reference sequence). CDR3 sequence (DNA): TGTGCCAGCAGCCATTCCCCACAAACCTCCTGCGAGCAGTACTTC. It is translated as CASSHSPQTSCEQYF.

The CDR3 region has the DNA TGTGCCTGGAGTCATATTAGCGGGAGGGCCGGGTACAATGAGCAGTTCTTC. Translated: CAWSHISGRAGYNEQFF. The chain has TRBV30 and TRBJ2-1; 11 bases fit TRBD2. Trimming cost V 2 bases and J 4 bases; bases outside gene matches: 10. Germline lookup yields CDR1 GTSNPN and CDR2 SVGIG (reference sequence). The length of the CDR3 is 17 residues.

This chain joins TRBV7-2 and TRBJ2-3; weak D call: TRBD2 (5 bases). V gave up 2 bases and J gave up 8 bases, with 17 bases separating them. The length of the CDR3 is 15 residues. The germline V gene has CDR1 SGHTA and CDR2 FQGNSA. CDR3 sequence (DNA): TGTGCCAGCAGCTTAAGCGGAAATGCCCAAGGTACGCAGTATTTT. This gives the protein CASSLSGNAQGTQYF.

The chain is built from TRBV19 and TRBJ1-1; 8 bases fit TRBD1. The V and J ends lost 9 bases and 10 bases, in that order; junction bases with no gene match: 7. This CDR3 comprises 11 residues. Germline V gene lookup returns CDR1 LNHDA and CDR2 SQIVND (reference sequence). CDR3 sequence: CARNPGQGAFF. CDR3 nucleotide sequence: TGTGCCAGAAACCCAGGACAGGGAGCTTTCTTT.

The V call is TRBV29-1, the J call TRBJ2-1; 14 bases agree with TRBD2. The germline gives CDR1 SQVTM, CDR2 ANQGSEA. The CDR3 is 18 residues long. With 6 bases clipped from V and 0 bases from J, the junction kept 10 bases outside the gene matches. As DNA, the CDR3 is TGCAGCGTCCGGACTAGCGGGAGGAGGACGCACTCCTACAATGAGCAGTTCTTC. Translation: CSVRTSGRRTHSYNEQFF.

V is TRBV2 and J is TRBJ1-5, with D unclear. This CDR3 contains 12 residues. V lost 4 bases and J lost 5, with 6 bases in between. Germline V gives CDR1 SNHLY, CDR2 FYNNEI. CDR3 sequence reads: CASSGDDQPQHF. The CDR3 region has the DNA TGTGCCAGCAGTGGGGATGATCAGCCCCAGCATTTT.